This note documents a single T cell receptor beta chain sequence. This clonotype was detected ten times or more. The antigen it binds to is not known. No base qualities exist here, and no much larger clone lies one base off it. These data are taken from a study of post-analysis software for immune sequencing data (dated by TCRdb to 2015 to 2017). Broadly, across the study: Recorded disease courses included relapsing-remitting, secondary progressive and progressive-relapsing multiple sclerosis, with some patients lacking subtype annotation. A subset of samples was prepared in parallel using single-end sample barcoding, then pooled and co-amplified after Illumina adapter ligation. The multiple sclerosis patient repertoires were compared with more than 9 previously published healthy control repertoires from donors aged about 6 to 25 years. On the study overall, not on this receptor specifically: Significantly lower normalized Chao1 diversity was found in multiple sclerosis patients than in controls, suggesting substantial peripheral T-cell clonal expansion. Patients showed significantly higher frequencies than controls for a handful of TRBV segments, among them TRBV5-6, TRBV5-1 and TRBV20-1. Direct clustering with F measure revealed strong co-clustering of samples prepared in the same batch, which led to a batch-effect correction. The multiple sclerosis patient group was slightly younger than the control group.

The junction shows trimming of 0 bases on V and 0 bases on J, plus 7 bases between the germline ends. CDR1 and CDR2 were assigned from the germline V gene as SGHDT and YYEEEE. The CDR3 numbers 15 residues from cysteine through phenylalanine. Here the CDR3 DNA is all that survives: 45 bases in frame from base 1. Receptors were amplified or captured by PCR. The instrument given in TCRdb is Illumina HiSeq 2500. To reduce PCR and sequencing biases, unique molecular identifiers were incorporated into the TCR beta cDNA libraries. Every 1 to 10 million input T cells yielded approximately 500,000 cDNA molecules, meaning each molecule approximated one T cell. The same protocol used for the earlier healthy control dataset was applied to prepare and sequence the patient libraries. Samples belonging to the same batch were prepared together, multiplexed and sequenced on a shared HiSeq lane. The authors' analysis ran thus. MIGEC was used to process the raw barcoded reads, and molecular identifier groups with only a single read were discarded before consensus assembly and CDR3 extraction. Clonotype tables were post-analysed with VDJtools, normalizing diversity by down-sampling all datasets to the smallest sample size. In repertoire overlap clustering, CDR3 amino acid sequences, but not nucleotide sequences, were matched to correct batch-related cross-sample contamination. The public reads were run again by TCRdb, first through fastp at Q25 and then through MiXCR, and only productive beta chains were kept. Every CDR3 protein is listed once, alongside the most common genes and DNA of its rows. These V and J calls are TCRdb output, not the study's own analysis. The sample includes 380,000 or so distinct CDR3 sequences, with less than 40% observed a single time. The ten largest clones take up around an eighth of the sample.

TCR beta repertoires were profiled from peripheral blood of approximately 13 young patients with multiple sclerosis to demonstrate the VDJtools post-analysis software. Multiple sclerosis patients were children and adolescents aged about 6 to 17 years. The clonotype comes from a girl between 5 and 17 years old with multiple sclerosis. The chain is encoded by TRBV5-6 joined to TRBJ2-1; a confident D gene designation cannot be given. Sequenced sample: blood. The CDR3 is CASSLDLSSYNEQFF. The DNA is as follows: TGTGCCAGCAGCTTGGACCTTAGCTCCTACAATGAGCAGTTCTTC.